Following are 27 T cell receptor beta chains from one sample sequenced in a study of radiation and T cells in renal cell carcinoma. Time point of the sample: baseline pretreatment blood. Treatment of the sample: 15 Gy SBRT to primary tumor, nephrectomy 4 weeks later. Libraries were prepared by immunoSEQ multiplex PCR; TCRdb keeps only in-frame clonotypes and omits some of them. The sample includes under 65,000 clones, over 70% of them seen just once. The sample was blood, taken from a patient whose treatment included radiotherapy and nephrectomy. The source of these receptors is a man aged 55 to 70 with renal cell carcinoma.

This clone appeared once. The J gene is TRBJ2-3, the V gene TRBV10-1, with 14 bases lining up with TRBD2. With 0 bases clipped from V and 3 bases from J, the junction kept 2 bases outside the gene matches. CDR1 and CDR2 from the germline V gene are WNHNN and SYGVQD (reference sequence). CDR3 size: 17 residues. CDR3 amino acids: CASSESTSGGVTDTQYF. In DNA, the CDR3 is TGCGCCAGCAGTGAGTCGACTAGCGGGGGGGTAACAGATACGCAGTATTTT.

V usage is TRBV7-9 and J usage is TRBJ2-5, with D unresolved. The germline V gene has CDR1 SEHNR and CDR2 FQNEAQ (reference sequence). Trimming shortened V by 11 bases and J by 3 bases, and 13 bases separated the two germline ends. The CDR3 length is 12 residues. The CDR3 sequence is CAAGLSEETQYF. The DNA for the CDR3 is TGTGCCGCCGGGCTGAGCGAAGAGACCCAGTACTTC.

The chain joins TRBV27 to TRBJ1-2; 7 nucleotides line up with TRBD1. The CDR3 consists of 14 residues. Trimming took 2 bases from V and 4 from J; bases not matched to a gene: 4. Germline CDR1 is MNHEY and CDR2 is SMNVEV (reference sequence). The CDR3 DNA reads TGTGCCAGCAGTTTACGGACAGGCGGCTATGGCTACACCTTC. Encoded protein: CASSLRTGGYGYTF.

V usage is TRBV20-1 and J usage is TRBJ2-5, with 8 bases aligning to TRBD2. V trimming: 5 bases; J trimming: 4 bases; junction bases outside the gene matches: 0. CDR3 length: 11 amino acids. Per the germline V gene, CDR1 is DFQATT and CDR2 is SNEGSKA (reference sequence). In nucleotides, the CDR3 is TGCAGTGCTGGACTAGCAGAGACCCAGTACTTC. Amino acid sequence: CSAGLAETQYF.

This sequence joins TRBV18 and TRBJ1-2, with D possibly being TRBD1 (6 bases). V lost 5 bases and J 8 bases, leaving 12 bases between the germline ends. Germline V lookup: CDR1 KGHSH, CDR2 LQKENI. CDR3 length: 12 amino acids. CDR3 region: CASSLTGYGYTF. For the CDR3, the DNA is TGTGCCAGCTCATTAACAGGGTACGGCTACACCTTC.

In nucleotides, the CDR3 is TGTGCCAGCTCCACAGGGGGCAGGGTTGGGCAGTACTTC. Its protein product is CASSTGGRVGQYF. The J gene is TRBJ2-7, the V gene TRBV19; 9 bases match TRBD1. The CDR3 covers 13 residues. Trimming took 9 bases from V and 9 from J; bases not matched to a gene: 12. CDR1 LNHDA and CDR2 SQIVND come from the germline V gene (reference sequence).

The V call is TRBV30, the J call TRBJ2-3; TRBD2 agrees at 8 bases. Unmatched junction bases numbered 4, after V lost 2 bases and J lost 6 bases. CDR1 GTSNPN and CDR2 SVGIG come from the germline V gene (reference sequence). The CDR3 runs 13 residues. CDR3 residues: CAWSRTSPDTQYF. The DNA of the CDR3 is TGTGCCTGGAGTCGGACTAGCCCGGATACGCAGTATTTT.

The chain combines TRBV12-5 with TRBJ2-2, with 7 bases that match TRBD1. The CDR3 sequence is 12 residues long. Germline V gene sequence: CDR1 LGHNT, CDR2 FRNRAP. Germline trimming cut 9 bases from V and 6 bases from J; bases unmatched to any gene: 4. CDR3 coding DNA: TGTGCTAGCCGACAGGGTTCCGGGGAGCTGTTTTTT. Amino acids: CASRQGSGELFF. The variable domain in full, with the rest retrieved from reference TRBV12-5 and TRBJ2-2, is DARVTQTPRHKVTEMGQEVTMRCQPILGHNTVFWYRQTMMQGLELLAYFRNRAPLDDSGMPKDRFSAEMPDATLATLKIQPSEPRDSAVYFCASRQGSGELFFGEGSRLTVL.

This clone was seen more than once but under ten times. The chain has TRBV21-1 and TRBJ1-5. TRBV21-1 is designated a pseudogene. CDR3 length: 16 amino acids. In DNA form, the CDR3 reads TGTGCCAGCAGCAAATGTAGAAGGGCGGCGTGGCAGCCCCAGCATTTT. Amino acid sequence: CASSKCRRAAWQPQHF.

CDR3 nucleotide sequence: TGTGCCAGTAGTGCTTCAGGTGAATATGGCTACACCTTC. This encodes CASSASGEYGYTF. The gene calls are TRBV19 and TRBJ1-2; the D is unclear. V gave up 5 bases and J gave up 5 bases, with 12 bases separating them. Per germline, CDR1 LNHDA and CDR2 SQIVND (reference sequence). The CDR3 has 13 amino acids. Drawing the rest from reference TRBV19 and TRBJ1-2, the complete variable domain is DGGITQSPKYLFRKEGQNVTLSCEQNLNHDAMYWYRQDPGQGLRLIYYSQIVNDFQKGDIAEGYSVSREKKESFPLTVTSAQKNPTAFYLCASSASGEYGYTFGSGTRLTVV.

This chain links TRBV7-2 with TRBJ2-6, with D possibly TRBD1 on 5 matching bases. V shed 4 bases and J shed 0 bases, with 13 bases lying between them. This CDR3 has 17 residues. Germline CDR1 and CDR2: SGHTA and FQGNSA. The CDR3: CASSSRVLGSGANVLTF. The CDR3 DNA follows: TGTGCCAGCAGCTCCAGGGTTCTGGGCTCTGGGGCCAACGTCCTGACTTTC.

The rearrangement joins TRBV5-6 to TRBJ1-1; perhaps TRBD1 as D (6 bases). From germline, CDR1 is SGHDT and CDR2 YYEEEE. The CDR3 consists of 14 residues. With 2 bases removed from V and 1 base from J, the gap between germline ends came to 9 bases. CDR3 sequence: CASSLGGWNTEAFF. CDR3 nucleotides: TGTGCCAGCAGCTTAGGGGGATGGAACACTGAAGCTTTCTTT.

The CDR3 sequence is CASSDSRDPDTQYF. The CDR3, as DNA: TGTGCCAGCAGTGACTCGAGGGACCCAGATACGCAGTATTTT. The chain is built from TRBV6-4 and TRBJ2-3; possibly TRBD1 or TRBD2 for D (5 bases each). This CDR3 has 14 residues. The ends were cut back, 0 bases at V and 4 bases at J, with 8 bases in the middle. Germline V lookup: CDR1 MRHNA, CDR2 SNTAGT.

The chain uses TRBV15 and TRBJ1-5; D is unresolved. Looked up from germline, CDR1 is LNHNV and CDR2 is YYDKDF (reference sequence). The ends were cut back, 0 bases at V and 0 bases at J, with 6 bases in the middle. This CDR3 is 15 amino acids long. CDR3 residues: CATSRDYASNQPQHF. The CDR3 bases are TGTGCCACCAGCAGAGATTACGCTAGCAATCAGCCCCAGCATTTT.

The chain joins TRBV9 to TRBJ2-3; perhaps D is TRBD1 or TRBD2 (6 bases each). V lost 2 bases and J lost 2, with 15 bases in between. Germline V gives CDR1 SGDLS, CDR2 YYNGEE. CDR3 length: 16 amino acids. Written as DNA, the CDR3 is TGTGCCAGCAGCGTCCCTGTTAGGGGGGCCACAGATACGCAGTATTTT. This gives the protein CASSVPVRGATDTQYF.

The chain joins TRBV5-1 to TRBJ2-5; TRBD1 might be the D (6 bases). The tail of the sequence fits TRBJ2-7 better, so the J call may be wrong. The CDR3 contains 17 residues. The V gene's germline CDR1 is SGHRS and CDR2 YFSETQ. As DNA, the CDR3 is TGCGCCAGCAGCTTGGGTGGGACACACGGGTATTCCTACGAGCAGTACTTC. Residues: CASSLGGTHGYSYEQYF.

J is TRBJ2-5 and V is TRBV11-2; tentatively, D is TRBD1 (5 bases). V lost 1 base and J 7 bases, leaving 19 bases between the germline ends. Germline V gives CDR1 SGHAT, CDR2 FQNNGV. This CDR3 is 16 amino acids long. The CDR3 DNA follows: TGTGCCAGCAGCTTAGGGCTCGCAGGGTTTTTGGGGACCCAGTACTTC. It translates to CASSLGLAGFLGTQYF.

The chain employs TRBV18 and TRBJ1-2; possible D gene TRBD1, 5 bases. Trimming left V 0 bases short and J 6 bases short, with 11 bases between. This CDR3 contains 14 residues. CDR1 is KGHSH and CDR2 is LQKENI in the germline V gene. CDR3 residues: CASSPPLRADGYTF. The CDR3 nucleotides are TGTGCCAGCTCACCACCTCTCAGGGCTGATGGCTACACCTTC.

This chain links TRBV9 with TRBJ2-7; D may be TRBD1 (5 bases). This CDR3 spans 13 amino acids. Trimming removed 3 bases from V and 6 bases from J, with 13 bases in between. Looked up from germline, CDR1 is SGDLS and CDR2 is YYNGEE. The CDR3 region has the DNA TGTGCCAGCAGCGCAAGTCAGCAGGGCGAGCAGTACTTC. Amino acids: CASSASQQGEQYF.

V is TRBV30 and J is TRBJ2-4; weak D call: TRBD2 (7 bases). The length of the CDR3 is 14 residues. Per the germline V gene, CDR1 is GTSNPN and CDR2 is SVGIG (reference sequence). Trimming removed 0 bases at V and 5 bases at J, with 11 bases between. CDR3 DNA sequence: TGTGCCTGGAGTGTACGGGGGGCGGAAAACATTCAGTACTTC. Its translation is CAWSVRGAENIQYF.

The chain couples TRBV14 to TRBJ2-5, with D possibly matching TRBD2 (5 bases). Germline assignment: CDR1 SGHDN and CDR2 FVKESK. The CDR3 extends over 13 amino acids. Trimming removed 2 bases at V and 13 bases at J, with 17 bases between. The DNA for the CDR3 is TGTGCCAGCAGCCAAATCCGAAGTGGGAGTAGGTACTTC. It translates to CASSQIRSGSRYF.

CDR3 DNA sequence: TGTGCCAGCAGTGACTACGCGGGGTCTGAAGCTTTCTTT. It specifies CASSDYAGSEAFF. J is TRBJ1-1 and V is TRBV6-4; D remains ambiguous. The CDR3 spans 13 residues. Trimming shortened V by 1 base and J by 6 bases, and 9 bases separated the two germline ends. Germline CDR1 and CDR2: MRHNA and SNTAGT.

The chain uses TRBV11-3 and TRBJ2-5; 7 bases map to TRBD2. J was trimmed by 1 base and V by 5 bases; bases with no gene match: 4. CDR1 and CDR2 from the germline V gene are SGHNT and YENEEA. The CDR3 sequence is 14 residues long. CDR3 protein: CASSTRLAQETQYF. The CDR3 nucleotides are TGTGCCAGCAGCACCCGACTAGCCCAAGAGACCCAGTACTTC.

V gene TRBV30 combines with J gene TRBJ2-7; a weak D match, TRBD2 (6 bases). The V gene's germline CDR1 is GTSNPN and CDR2 SVGIG (reference sequence). Between the trimmed V and J ends, which lost 6 bases and 6 bases, there was a span of 18 bases. There are 13 residues in the CDR3. In DNA form, the CDR3 reads TGTGCCTGCACCGGGAATGGGGGGTTCGAGCAGTACGTC. Translation gives CACTGNGGFEQYV.

In this sample, this clone turned up once. V and J are TRBV27 and TRBJ2-7; a possible D gene is TRBD1 (6 bases). Trimming removed 3 bases at V and 0 bases at J, with 15 bases between. This CDR3 has 16 residues. CDR1 and CDR2 from the germline V gene are MNHEY and SMNVEV (reference sequence). The CDR3 loop reads CASSLGFQGFSYEQYF. In DNA form, the CDR3 reads TGTGCCAGCAGTTTGGGGTTCCAGGGGTTCTCCTACGAGCAGTACTTC.

V is TRBV30 and J is TRBJ1-2; D not resolved. In germline, CDR1 is GTSNPN, CDR2 SVGIG (reference sequence). This CDR3 is 17 amino acids long. The V and J ends lost 3 bases and 0 bases respectively, with 20 bases between them. In DNA, the CDR3 is TGTGCCTGGAGGTTGGATCGTGCTTCCGGAACTAACTATGGCTACACCTTC. Encoded protein: CAWRLDRASGTNYGYTF.

The rearrangement joins TRBV6-6 to TRBJ2-1, with 8 bases identical to TRBD2. V trimming: 5 bases; J trimming: 1 base; junction bases outside the gene matches: 7. Germline V gives CDR1 MNHNY, CDR2 SVGAGI (reference sequence). This CDR3 comprises 16 residues. Here the CDR3 reads CASSGRLATSYNEQFF. The CDR3 DNA reads as TGTGCCAGCAGTGGGCGACTAGCGACTTCCTACAATGAGCAGTTCTTC.